This TCR beta chain was identified during a study of cytomegalovirus exposure and HLA in healthy donors. Regarding the study as a whole: Sequencing likely produced, as an artifact, a cluster of highly shared sequence variants. No immune exposure information besides CMV serostatus was available. Reported results showed that the classifier diagnosed cytomegalovirus status with high specificity and sensitivity. HLA-A and HLA-B allele assignments for most subjects were reportedly predicted accurately using TCR beta sequences.

The primer mix had 60 Vbeta and 13 Jbeta primers. Method: immunoSEQ multiplex PCR; TCRdb's copy keeps in-frame clones and lacks some. Its listing shows roughly 220,000 clones. Concerning this clone itself: Its cognate antigen is unknown.

This CDR3 is built from 16 residues. CDR1 is KGHSH, CDR2 LQKENI, per germline. The junction had 10 bases not matched to a gene; V was cut back by 2 bases and J by 4 bases. The V call is TRBV18, the J call TRBJ2-7; 8 nucleotides agree with TRBD1. Source material: PBMCs. The clonotype originates from a girl aged 2 to 9 in good health and CMV-seropositive. CDR3 sequence (DNA): TGTGCCAGCTCACCAAAGACAGGGGTAGGTGATTACGAGCAGTACTTC. Translation gives CASSPKTGVGDYEQYF.